A selection of T cell receptor beta chains follows, all from one sample in a study of beta chain features in type 1 diabetes. Sequenced by immunoSEQ multiplex PCR; TCRdb stores in-frame clones only, minus some. The table records about 160,000 clones, 7.8% of them present only once. The specimen was central memory CD4+ T cells from blood. These receptor sequences come from a woman aged 40 to 55 with type 1 diabetes. Both conserved end residues are part of each CDR3. The order of the fields is CDR3 protein, CDR3 DNA, J gene, CDR3 length, clone size, V gene, D gene. D genes are given only for firm matches. Rows give clone size only sometimes, using once, few, many, or a class for an expanded clone.

CDR3 protein: CASSLGASQYF
CDR3 DNA: TGTGCCAGCAGCTTGGGGGCGAGCCAATACTTC
J gene: TRBJ2-7
CDR3 length: 11
clone size: few
V gene: TRBV5-6
D gene: .

CDR3 protein: CASSPRDRGYQPQHF
CDR3 DNA: TGTGCCAGCAGTCCTCGGGACAGGGGTTATCAGCCCCAGCATTTT
J gene: TRBJ1-5
CDR3 length: 15
clone size: .
V gene: TRBV27
D gene: TRBD1

CDR3 protein: CASSGDTYEQYF
CDR3 DNA: TGTGCCAGCTCAGGTGACACTTACGAGCAGTACTTC
J gene: TRBJ2-7
CDR3 length: 12
clone size: few
V gene: TRBV18
D gene: .

CDR3 protein: CASTLLRGHNSYEQYF
CDR3 DNA: TGTGCCAGCACCCTCCTCCGAGGACATAACTCCTACGAGCAGTACTTC
J gene: TRBJ2-7
CDR3 length: 16
clone size: few
V gene: TRBV7-9
D gene: .

CDR3 protein: CASSPQQGDYEQYF
CDR3 DNA: TGTGCCAGCTCACCACAACAGGGCGACTACGAGCAGTACTTC
J gene: TRBJ2-7
CDR3 length: 14
clone size: .
V gene: TRBV18
D gene: .

CDR3 protein: CASSGGQSQETQYF
CDR3 DNA: TGCGCCAGCAGCGGGGGACAGTCCCAAGAGACCCAGTACTTC
J gene: TRBJ2-5
CDR3 length: 14
clone size: few
V gene: TRBV5-1
D gene: TRBD1

CDR3 protein: CASSLANSNQPQHF
CDR3 DNA: TGTGCCAGCAGCTTAGCTAATAGCAATCAGCCCCAGCATTTT
J gene: TRBJ1-5
CDR3 length: 14
clone size: .
V gene: TRBV7-2
D gene: .

CDR3 protein: CASSFSGGGGEAFF
CDR3 DNA: TGTGCCAGCAGCTTTTCAGGGGGCGGGGGTGAAGCTTTCTTT
J gene: TRBJ1-1
CDR3 length: 14
clone size: many
V gene: TRBV7-9
D gene: TRBD1

CDR3 protein: CSVLESGQFF
CDR3 DNA: TGCAGTGTACTCGAATCGGGGCAGTTCTTC
J gene: TRBJ2-1
CDR3 length: 10
clone size: many
V gene: TRBV20-1
D gene: .

CDR3 protein: CASSSGQGTIYEQYF
CDR3 DNA: TGTGCCAGCAGCTCCGGGCAGGGGACGATCTACGAGCAGTACTTC
J gene: TRBJ2-7
CDR3 length: 15
clone size: .
V gene: TRBV7-2
D gene: .

CDR3 protein: CATGRDKTYEQYF
CDR3 DNA: TGTGCCACCGGAAGAGACAAGACGTACGAGCAGTACTTC
J gene: TRBJ2-7
CDR3 length: 13
clone size: .
V gene: TRBV28
D gene: .

CDR3 protein: CANSRGTGADEQYF
CDR3 DNA: TGTGCCAACAGCCGCGGGACAGGGGCCGACGAGCAGTACTTC
J gene: TRBJ2-7
CDR3 length: 14
clone size: .
V gene: TRBV7-9
D gene: TRBD1

CDR3 protein: CASSPGGGRGGYEQFF
CDR3 DNA: TGTGCCAGCAGCCCAGGCGGAGGTCGGGGGGGTTATGAGCAGTTCTTC
J gene: TRBJ2-1
CDR3 length: 16
clone size: .
V gene: TRBV9
D gene: TRBD2

CDR3 protein: CASSIQGAGANVLTF
CDR3 DNA: TGCGCCAGCAGCATACAGGGGGCTGGGGCCAACGTCCTGACTTTC
J gene: TRBJ2-6
CDR3 length: 15
clone size: few
V gene: TRBV4-1
D gene: TRBD1

CDR3 protein: CASSFDPLGGQYF
CDR3 DNA: TGTGCCAGCAGCTTTGACCCGCTCGGGGGGCAGTATTTT
J gene: TRBJ2-3
CDR3 length: 13
clone size: few
V gene: TRBV5-4
D gene: .

CDR3 protein: CATRPVAGLLDTQYF
CDR3 DNA: TGTGCCACCCGCCCAGTGGCGGGACTGTTGGATACGCAGTATTTT
J gene: TRBJ2-3
CDR3 length: 15
clone size: few
V gene: TRBV2
D gene: .

CDR3 protein: CAIRQAYEQYF
CDR3 DNA: TGTGCCATCCGACAGGCTTACGAGCAGTACTTC
J gene: TRBJ2-7
CDR3 length: 11
clone size: many
V gene: TRBV7-9
D gene: .

CDR3 protein: CASLHGTGIIGYTF
CDR3 DNA: TGTGCCAGTCTCCACGGGACAGGGATAATCGGCTACACCTTC
J gene: TRBJ1-2
CDR3 length: 14
clone size: .
V gene: TRBV28
D gene: TRBD1

CDR3 protein: CASSPGTGTTYEQYF
CDR3 DNA: TGTGCCAGCAGTCCAGGGACAGGGACCACCTACGAGCAGTACTTC
J gene: TRBJ2-7
CDR3 length: 15
clone size: .
V gene: TRBV28
D gene: TRBD1

CDR3 protein: CASSLGGWSNQPQHF
CDR3 DNA: TGCGCCAGCAGCCTGGGGGGTTGGAGCAATCAGCCCCAGCATTTT
J gene: TRBJ1-5
CDR3 length: 15
clone size: few
V gene: TRBV4-1
D gene: .

CDR3 protein: CASSQDDGQGYGYTF
CDR3 DNA: TGCGCCAGCAGCCAAGATGACGGACAGGGCTATGGCTACACCTTC
J gene: TRBJ1-2
CDR3 length: 15
clone size: few
V gene: TRBV4-3
D gene: TRBD1

CDR3 protein: CASSQDGTDQPQHF
CDR3 DNA: TGTGCCAGCAGCCAAGACGGGACAGATCAGCCCCAGCATTTT
J gene: TRBJ1-5
CDR3 length: 14
clone size: .
V gene: TRBV4-2
D gene: TRBD1

CDR3 protein: CSVREEVNQPQHF
CDR3 DNA: TGCAGCGTCCGAGAGGAAGTTAATCAGCCCCAGCATTTT
J gene: TRBJ1-5
CDR3 length: 13
clone size: .
V gene: TRBV29-1
D gene: .

CDR3 protein: CASSPPTAEQYF
CDR3 DNA: TGTGCCAGCTCACCACCCACCGCGGAGCAGTACTTC
J gene: TRBJ2-7
CDR3 length: 12
clone size: .
V gene: TRBV18
D gene: .

CDR3 protein: CASSPQDSGNEQFF
CDR3 DNA: TGCGCCAGCAGCCCTCAAGACTCGGGCAATGAGCAGTTCTTC
J gene: TRBJ2-1
CDR3 length: 14
clone size: .
V gene: TRBV4-3
D gene: .

CDR3 protein: CASSPRTENNEQFF
CDR3 DNA: TGTGCCAGTAGCCCCCGGACTGAGAACAATGAGCAGTTCTTC
J gene: TRBJ2-1
CDR3 length: 14
clone size: few
V gene: TRBV19
D gene: .

CDR3 protein: CASSGPWGEETQYF
CDR3 DNA: TGTGCCAGCAGCGGTCCTTGGGGAGAAGAGACCCAGTACTTC
J gene: TRBJ2-5
CDR3 length: 14
clone size: few
V gene: TRBV7-2
D gene: .

CDR3 protein: CASSSGQAVYEQYF
CDR3 DNA: TGTGCCAGCAGCTCCGGACAGGCCGTCTACGAGCAGTACTTC
J gene: TRBJ2-7
CDR3 length: 14
clone size: .
V gene: TRBV7-2
D gene: TRBD1

CDR3 protein: CASSLERNNQPQHF
CDR3 DNA: TGTGCCAGCAGCTTAGAGAGGAACAATCAGCCCCAGCATTTT
J gene: TRBJ1-5
CDR3 length: 14
clone size: few
V gene: TRBV11-2
D gene: .

CDR3 protein: CASSVRTSGWGEAKNIQYF
CDR3 DNA: TGCGCCAGCAGCGTCCGGACTAGCGGGTGGGGGGAAGCCAAAAACATTCAGTACTTC
J gene: TRBJ2-4
CDR3 length: 19
clone size: few
V gene: TRBV4-3
D gene: TRBD2

CDR3 protein: CASSQDKSYRGSGYTF
CDR3 DNA: TGCGCCAGCAGCCAAGATAAATCGTACAGGGGTTCAGGCTACACCTTC
J gene: TRBJ1-2
CDR3 length: 16
clone size: few
V gene: TRBV4-3
D gene: TRBD1

CDR3 protein: CASSLGRANDEQFF
CDR3 DNA: TGTGCCAGCAGCTTGGGCAGGGCAAACGATGAGCAGTTCTTC
J gene: TRBJ2-1
CDR3 length: 14
clone size: .
V gene: TRBV7-6
D gene: .

CDR3 protein: CATSLPFVREAFF
CDR3 DNA: TGTGCCACCAGTCTCCCTTTTGTCCGGGAGGCTTTCTTT
J gene: TRBJ1-1
CDR3 length: 13
clone size: .
V gene: TRBV15
D gene: .

CDR3 protein: CASSLEGVKQYF
CDR3 DNA: TGCGCCAGCAGCTTGGAGGGGGTGAAGCAGTACTTC
J gene: TRBJ2-7
CDR3 length: 12
clone size: .
V gene: TRBV5-1
D gene: .

CDR3 protein: CAWRLGDRREKLFF
CDR3 DNA: TGTGCCTGGAGGCTGGGGGACAGACGAGAAAAACTGTTTTTT
J gene: TRBJ1-4
CDR3 length: 14
clone size: .
V gene: TRBV30
D gene: TRBD1

CDR3 protein: CASTRGSAEAFF
CDR3 DNA: TGTGCCAGCACCCGGGGGTCGGCTGAAGCTTTCTTT
J gene: TRBJ1-1
CDR3 length: 12
clone size: few
V gene: TRBV7-6
D gene: .

CDR3 protein: CASSRIRDLSEAFF
CDR3 DNA: TGTGCCAGCAGTCGCATCAGGGATCTCTCTGAAGCTTTCTTT
J gene: TRBJ1-1
CDR3 length: 14
clone size: few
V gene: TRBV27
D gene: .

CDR3 protein: CASSSSWQENIQYF
CDR3 DNA: TGTGCCAGCAGTTCCTCGTGGCAGGAAAACATTCAGTACTTC
J gene: TRBJ2-4
CDR3 length: 14
clone size: .
V gene: TRBV6-5
D gene: .

CDR3 protein: CASSYDGGGYGYTF
CDR3 DNA: TGCGCCAGCAGCTACGACGGGGGTGGGTATGGCTACACCTTC
J gene: TRBJ1-2
CDR3 length: 14
clone size: many
V gene: TRBV4-3
D gene: .

CDR3 protein: CASSQRGAGAEAFF
CDR3 DNA: TGCGCCAGCAGCCAGCGGGGAGCTGGTGCTGAAGCTTTCTTT
J gene: TRBJ1-1
CDR3 length: 14
clone size: once
V gene: TRBV5-1
D gene: .

CDR3 protein: CASSRQLAGGTEQYF
CDR3 DNA: TGCGCCAGCAGCCGACAACTAGCGGGAGGGACTGAGCAGTACTTC
J gene: TRBJ2-7
CDR3 length: 15
clone size: many
V gene: TRBV4-1
D gene: TRBD2

CDR3 protein: CASSRYRGPYEQYF
CDR3 DNA: TGTGCCAGCAGCCGCTACAGGGGGCCCTACGAGCAGTACTTC
J gene: TRBJ2-7
CDR3 length: 14
clone size: .
V gene: TRBV7-8
D gene: TRBD1

CDR3 protein: CASSREDRRSTDTQYF
CDR3 DNA: TGCGCCAGCAGCCGTGAGGACAGGCGAAGCACAGATACGCAGTATTTT
J gene: TRBJ2-3
CDR3 length: 16
clone size: .
V gene: TRBV5-1
D gene: TRBD1

CDR3 protein: CASSFGTSFPEAFF
CDR3 DNA: TGTGCCAGCAGTTTTGGGACTTCCTTCCCTGAAGCTTTCTTT
J gene: TRBJ1-1
CDR3 length: 14
clone size: .
V gene: TRBV28
D gene: .

CDR3 protein: CASSLGQGFQETQYF
CDR3 DNA: TGTGCCAGCAGCCTGGGACAGGGCTTCCAAGAGACCCAGTACTTC
J gene: TRBJ2-5
CDR3 length: 15
clone size: .
V gene: TRBV7-9
D gene: TRBD1

CDR3 protein: CASSTSVDTQYF
CDR3 DNA: TGTGCCAGCTCCACGTCGGTAGATACGCAGTATTTT
J gene: TRBJ2-3
CDR3 length: 12
clone size: .
V gene: TRBV5-4
D gene: .

CDR3 protein: CASSSGTDLSYEQYF
CDR3 DNA: TGTGCCAGCAGCTCCGGGACAGACCTTTCCTACGAGCAGTACTTC
J gene: TRBJ2-7
CDR3 length: 15
clone size: few
V gene: TRBV7-6
D gene: TRBD1